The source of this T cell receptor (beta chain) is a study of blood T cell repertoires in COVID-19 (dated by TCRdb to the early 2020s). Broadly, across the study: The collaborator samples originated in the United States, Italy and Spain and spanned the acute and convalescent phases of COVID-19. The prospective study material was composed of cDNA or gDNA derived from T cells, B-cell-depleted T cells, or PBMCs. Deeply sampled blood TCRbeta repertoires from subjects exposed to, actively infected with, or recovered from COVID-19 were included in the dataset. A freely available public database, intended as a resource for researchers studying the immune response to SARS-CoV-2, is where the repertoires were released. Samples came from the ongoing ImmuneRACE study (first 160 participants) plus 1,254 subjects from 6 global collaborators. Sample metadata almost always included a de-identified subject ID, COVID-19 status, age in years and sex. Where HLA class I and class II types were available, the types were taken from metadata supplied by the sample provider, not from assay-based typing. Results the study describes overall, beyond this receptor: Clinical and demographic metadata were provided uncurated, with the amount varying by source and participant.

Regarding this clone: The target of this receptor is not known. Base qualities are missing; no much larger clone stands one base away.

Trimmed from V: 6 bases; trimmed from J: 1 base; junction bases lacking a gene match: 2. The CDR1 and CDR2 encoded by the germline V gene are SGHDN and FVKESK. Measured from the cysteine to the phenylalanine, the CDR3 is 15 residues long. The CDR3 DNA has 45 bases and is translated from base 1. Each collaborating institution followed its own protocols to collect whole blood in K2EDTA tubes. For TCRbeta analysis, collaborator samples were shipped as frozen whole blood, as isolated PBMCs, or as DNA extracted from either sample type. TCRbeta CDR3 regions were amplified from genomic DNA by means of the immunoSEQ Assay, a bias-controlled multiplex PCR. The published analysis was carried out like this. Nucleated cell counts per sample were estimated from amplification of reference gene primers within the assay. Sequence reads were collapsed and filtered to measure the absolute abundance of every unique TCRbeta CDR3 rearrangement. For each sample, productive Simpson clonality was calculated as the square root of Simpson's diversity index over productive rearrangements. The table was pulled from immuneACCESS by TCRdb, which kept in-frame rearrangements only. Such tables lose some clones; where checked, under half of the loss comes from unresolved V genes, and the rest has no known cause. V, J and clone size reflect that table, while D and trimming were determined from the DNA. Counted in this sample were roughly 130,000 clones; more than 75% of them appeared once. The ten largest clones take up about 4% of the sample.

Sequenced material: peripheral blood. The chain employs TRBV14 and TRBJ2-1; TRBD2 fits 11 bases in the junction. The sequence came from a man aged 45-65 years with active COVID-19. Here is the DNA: TGTGCCAGCAGACGGACTAGCGGGTCCTACAATGAGCAGTTCTTC. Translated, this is CASRRTSGSYNEQFF.